This TCR beta chain was documented in a study of T cell changes during pregnancy in multiple sclerosis. Sequencing was performed with immunoSEQ multiplex PCR; in TCRdb, only in-frame clones are kept and a portion is missing. Here the sample spans approximately 90,000 clones, approximately 90% being singletons. Germline CDR1 MNHNS, CDR2 SASEGT. The CDR3 totals 13 residues. V lost 2 bases and J lost 7, with 9 bases in between. This sequence was found in a female donor with multiple sclerosis, enrolled in a pregnancy study. V is TRBV6-1 and J is TRBJ1-5, with D hard to call. The sequenced sample was peripheral blood, obtained before pregnancy. The CDR3 loop reads CASSEPEGQPQHF. In DNA, the CDR3 is TGTGCCAGCAGTGAACCGGAGGGCCAGCCCCAGCATTTT.